This T cell receptor (beta chain) stems from a study of blood T cell repertoires in COVID-19. About the study: Sample material is recorded as cDNA or gDNA derived from T cells, B-cell-depleted T cells, or PBMCs.

Sequencing used immunoSEQ multiplex PCR; TCRdb keeps in-frame clones, though not all of them. The sample has roughly 410,000 clones, approximately 91% seen once. V was shortened by 4 bases and J by 0 bases, with 20 bases between the two germline ends. There are 18 residues in the CDR3. CDR1 SGDLS and CDR2 YYNGEE come from the germline V gene. This clonotype was sampled from a woman aged 35 to 49 with COVID-19, enrolled during active disease. The material sequenced was peripheral blood. This chain joins TRBV9 and TRBJ1-3; maybe TRBD1 (6 bases). In nucleotides, the CDR3 is TGTGCCAGCAGCTCCCATGGGGGGGCGGACACCTCTGGAAACACCATATATTTT. Protein sequence: CASSSHGGADTSGNTIYF.